The entry that follows covers one T cell receptor beta chain sequence. The CDR3 totals 14 residues. Germline V gene data show CDR1 as KGHSH and CDR2 as LQKENI. Trimming pared 5 bases from V and 3 bases from J, leaving 14 bases between. Only in-frame clones appear in the TCRdb table, and some are missing; sequencing was by immunoSEQ multiplex PCR. The sample carries around 260,000 clones, 80% to 90% recorded once. This record comes from a study of blood T cell repertoires in COVID-19. Whole-study context: Samples representing acute and convalescent COVID-19 were sourced from the United States, Italy and Spain. Sources were T cells, B-cell-depleted T cells, or PBMCs; the material itself was cDNA or gDNA.

Participants were placed into cohorts based on the clinical history they reported. Material for sequencing was PBMCs or T cells enriched from blood (not recorded which). This sequence joins TRBV18 and TRBJ2-7; TRBD1 is a possible D gene (5 bases). The TCR originated in a young man with acute COVID-19. The CDR3 nucleotides read TGTGCCAGCTCATCAGGGTTGCTGGGCTACGAGCAGTACGTC. The encoded protein is CASSSGLLGYEQYV.